The sequence of this T cell receptor beta chain was determined in a study of human T cells and chemical hapten exposure. Study-wide context: There were weekly diphenylcyclopropenone doses to the scalp for patients throughout the roughly 25-week study.

This clonotype appeared a few times. Individual cDNA molecules in this library carried unique molecular identifiers. Original data processing: Sample-level TCR yields exhibited a median of about 96,000, with a range of 23,224 to 690,600. From the RACE reads, TCRdb called clonotypes with MiXCR, one entry per CDR3 protein. The V and J calls and clone size come from TCRdb's table, not from the authors' own analysis. Of under 70,000 distinct CDR3 sequences listed, about 11% are singletons. V gave up 3 bases and J gave up 6 bases; unmatched junction bases: 13. The CDR3 has 16 residues. The germline V gene has CDR1 SGDLS and CDR2 YYNGEE. Time point here: pre-sensitization, week 0. Treatment: therapeutic diphenylcyclopropenone sensitization with weekly scalp DPC. Each patch-test visit's blood sample preceded patch application.

This sequence originates from a woman in her thirties or forties with alopecia areata. Some clones in this sample may be carry-over from other donors' samples. The specimen was whole blood, collected in connection with sensitization to the hapten diphenylcyclopropenone (DPC). The rearrangement joins TRBV9 to TRBJ1-2, with TRBD1 matching 8 bases. The CDR3, as DNA: TGTGCCAGCAGCGACCGGGACAGGTTTTCCCCTAATGGCTACACCTTC. It translates to CASSDRDRFSPNGYTF.